This TCR beta chain was recovered during a study of blood T cell repertoires in COVID-19. Here immunoSEQ multiplex PCR was the method, and the copy in TCRdb shows in-frame clones only, minus some. The sample has 300,000 to 450,000 clones; 70% to 90% are singletons. Participants were aged 18 to 89 years from around 26 US areas. Participants' reported clinical history set cohort assignment. All recovered Cohort 3 donors got two negative PCRs, got clearance, or saw symptom resolution. This clonotype was sampled from a woman aged 18-30 years who had recovered from COVID-19. The sample consisted of PBMCs or T cells enriched from blood (not recorded which).

CDR3 residues: CASSPGRSYEQYF. Here the CDR3 DNA reads TGTGCCAGCAGCCCCGGGAGGTCCTACGAGCAGTACTTC. The chain carries TRBV3-1 (or the pseudogene TRBV3-2) and TRBJ2-7; TRBD2 matches 7 bases. From germline, CDR1 is LGHDT and CDR2 YNNKEL (reference sequence). CDR3 length: 13 residues. V lost 4 bases and J lost 1; bases outside the gene matches: 1.